Below, 19 T cell receptor beta chains from the same sample are listed, as sequenced in a study of shared clonotypes between healthy human individuals. Here immunoSEQ multiplex PCR was the method, and the copy in TCRdb shows in-frame clones only, minus some. The table records roughly 2 million clones, 95% of them present only once. Sequenced sample: naive CD4+ T cells sorted from blood. As for subset: CD45RA+ positively selected. These receptors all stem from a man aged 18 to 30 in good health.

The J gene is TRBJ2-1, the V gene TRBV5-1, with 10 nucleotides matching TRBD2. Germline CDR1 reads SGHRS; CDR2 reads YFSETQ. The CDR3 totals 19 residues. After removal of 2 bases from V and 0 bases from J, the junction contained 11 bases not matched to a gene. CDR3 protein: CASSLRPGTSDSSYNEQFF. CDR3 in DNA: TGCGCCAGCAGCTTACGTCCCGGGACTAGCGACAGCTCCTACAATGAGCAGTTCTTC.

This chain uses TRBV7-9 with TRBJ1-5, with 8 bases aligning to TRBD1. V shed 4 bases and J 1 base; nucleotides not matched to a gene: 12. The germline CDR1 and CDR2 sequences are SEHNR and FQNEAQ (reference sequence). The CDR3 totals 18 residues. In nucleotides, the CDR3 is TGTGCCAGCAGCTCAGGACAGGGAGTATCGGTGAGCAATCAGCCCCAGCATTTT. Protein: CASSSGQGVSVSNQPQHF.

V usage is TRBV2 and J usage is TRBJ2-2; no definite D call. Trimming cost V 0 bases and J 6 bases, with 14 bases left between them. This CDR3 is 16 amino acids long. Germline CDR1 reads SNHLY; CDR2 reads FYNNEI. In DNA, the CDR3 is TGTGCCAGCAGTGAAGCACGGTGTCTTAGGGCCGGGGAGCTGTTTTTT. This codes for CASSEARCLRAGELFF.

The chain carries TRBV6-6 and TRBJ2-7, with D possibly being TRBD1 or TRBD2 (5 bases each). V gave up 5 bases and J gave up 0 bases, with 17 bases separating them. The length of the CDR3 is 16 residues. The germline gives CDR1 MNHNY, CDR2 SVGAGI (reference sequence). CDR3 loop: CASSLEAQAGSYEQYF. CDR3 sequence (DNA): TGTGCCAGCAGTCTGGAGGCACAGGCAGGCTCCTACGAGCAGTACTTC.

V gene TRBV9 combines with J gene TRBJ2-5; 11 bases align to TRBD2. In germline, CDR1 is SGDLS, CDR2 YYNGEE. The CDR3 extends over 17 amino acids. After removal of 4 bases from V and 2 bases from J, the junction contained 10 bases not matched to a gene. The CDR3 here is CASSRLGLAGGQETQYF. CDR3 nucleotides: TGTGCCAGCAGCCGCCTGGGGTTAGCGGGGGGGCAAGAGACCCAGTACTTC.

A word on this clone: Within the sample, other DNA sequences also encode this same CDR3. The J gene is TRBJ2-7, the V gene TRBV6-5, with D possibly being TRBD1 (8 bases). CDR3 size: 15 residues. Per the germline V gene, CDR1 is MNHEY and CDR2 is SVGAGI. The V gene lost 2 bases and the J gene lost 1 base, with 12 bases spanning the gap. The CDR3, as DNA: TGTGCCAGCAGTTACACAGGGGGGGTTTCCTACGAGCAGTACTTC. This encodes CASSYTGGVSYEQYF.

The gene calls are TRBV5-8 and TRBJ1-4, with D possibly TRBD1 on 6 matching bases. The germline CDR1 and CDR2 sequences are SGHTS and YDEGEE. The length of the CDR3 is 15 residues. V lost 4 bases and J lost 5, with 15 bases in between. This CDR3 reads CASSRRGRGNEKLFF. DNA for the CDR3: TGTGCCAGCAGCCGCCGTGGGAGGGGGAATGAAAAACTGTTTTTT.

The chain is built from TRBV2 and TRBJ1-2, with 11 bases matching TRBD1. Trimming took 1 base from V and 4 from J; bases not matched to a gene: 8. This CDR3 has 17 amino acids. Germline V CDR1 and CDR2: SNHLY, FYNNEI. The CDR3 sequence: CASSEGWTGGLGYGYTF. CDR3 coding DNA: TGTGCCAGCAGTGAAGGATGGACAGGGGGCCTTGGCTATGGCTACACCTTC. Together with reference TRBV2 and TRBJ1-2, the CDR3 gives the full variable domain: EPEVTQTPSHQVTQMGQEVILRCVPISNHLYFYWYRQILGQKVEFLVSFYNNEISEKSEIFDDQFSVERPDGSNFTLKIRSTKLEDSAMYFCASSEGWTGGLGYGYTFGSGTRLTVV.

Concerning this clone: Other DNA sequences in this sample translate to the same CDR3. The rearrangement joins TRBV6-5 to TRBJ2-5; D not resolved. The CDR3 sequence is 15 residues long. Trimming cost V 0 bases and J 1 base, with 9 bases left between them. Germline-derived CDR1 and CDR2 are MNHEY and SVGAGI. In DNA, the CDR3 is TGTGCCAGCAGTTACTCGGGGAACTCCCAAGAGACCCAGTACTTC. Amino acids: CASSYSGNSQETQYF.

The J gene is TRBJ2-7, the V gene TRBV5-1; 9 nucleotides align to TRBD1. Germline trimming cut 1 base from V and 5 bases from J; bases unmatched to any gene: 7. The CDR3 contains 15 residues. The V gene's germline CDR1 is SGHRS and CDR2 YFSETQ. The CDR3 protein is CASSLTGTGSNEQYF. In nucleotides, the CDR3 is TGCGCCAGCAGCTTGACCGGGACAGGGTCCAACGAGCAGTACTTC.

The chain couples TRBV18 to TRBJ1-1, with D tentatively TRBD1 (5 bases). V shed 3 bases and J shed 1 base, with 12 bases lying between them. CDR3 size: 15 residues. CDR1 is KGHSH and CDR2 is LQKENI in the germline V gene. This CDR3 is CASSPLIRENTEAFF. In nucleotides, the CDR3 is TGTGCCAGCTCACCCCTAATCAGGGAGAACACTGAAGCTTTCTTT.

J is TRBJ1-3 and V is TRBV10-3; 7 bases are shared with TRBD1. In germline, CDR1 is ENHRY, CDR2 SYGVKD. J lost 2 bases, V lost 8 bases, and 3 bases had no gene match. The CDR3 is made up of 13 amino acids. The CDR3 here is CAIGGGPGNTIYF. CDR3 in DNA: TGTGCCATCGGAGGGGGCCCTGGAAACACCATATATTTT.

This clone was seen a single time. The chain is built from TRBV7-3 and TRBJ2-7, with a possible D match to TRBD2 (6 bases). This CDR3 region has 16 residues. Deletions cut 1 base from V and 2 bases from J, with 15 bases between. The germline gives CDR1 SGHTA, CDR2 FQGTGA. The CDR3 DNA reads TGTGCCAGCAGCTTAAGTGGGACTTGGTGGGCCTACGAGCAGTACTTC. It specifies CASSLSGTWWAYEQYF.

This clone was recorded only once. The CDR3 is CAISAPGGSPEAFF. The CDR3 DNA sequence: TGTGCCATCAGCGCTCCGGGGGGGAGCCCTGAAGCTTTCTTT. The chain combines TRBV10-3 with TRBJ1-1; possibly TRBD1 for D (5 bases). The CDR3 sequence is 14 residues long. Germline lookup yields CDR1 ENHRY and CDR2 SYGVKD. V lost 6 bases, J lost 6 bases, and 17 bases lay in between.

This clone was detected once. V gene TRBV28 combines with J gene TRBJ1-1; D not certain. This CDR3 comprises 12 residues. Germline CDR1 is MDHEN and CDR2 is SYDVKM. Deletions cut 8 bases from V and 1 base from J, with 8 bases between. This chain's CDR3 is CASGPPNTEAFF. The CDR3 nucleotides read TGTGCCAGCGGCCCCCCGAACACTGAAGCTTTCTTT.

The V call is TRBV5-4, the J call TRBJ2-1; D unresolved. V lost 3 bases to trimming and J lost 8 bases, with 18 bases between them. The CDR3 is made up of 15 amino acids. Germline-derived CDR1 and CDR2 are SGHNT and YYREEE (reference sequence). In nucleotides, the CDR3 is TGTGCCAGCAGCTCGTTGGGGTCATACGAGTATGAGCAGTTCTTC. Amino acids: CASSSLGSYEYEQFF.

With respect to this clone: Other DNA sequences within the sample encode an identical CDR3. This chain uses TRBV6-5 with TRBJ1-3; unclear D gene. With 3 bases removed from V and 0 bases from J, the gap between germline ends came to 6 bases. CDR3 length: 14 amino acids. CDR1 is MNHEY, CDR2 SVGAGI, per germline. CDR3 region: CASSYGSSGNTIYF. CDR3 sequence (DNA): TGTGCCAGCAGTTATGGGAGCTCTGGAAACACCATATATTTT.

The chain links TRBV28 to TRBJ2-3; 7 bases line up with TRBD2. Germline trimming cut 1 base from V and 5 bases from J; bases unmatched to any gene: 15. Germline CDR1 MDHEN, CDR2 SYDVKM. This CDR3 has 18 amino acids. The CDR3 DNA follows: TGTGCCAGCAGTTTATCCACCCGTTTCGGGGGGACGCGAGATACGCAGTATTTT. Its protein product is CASSLSTRFGGTRDTQYF.

Details on this clone: A much larger clonotype is one base distant, so this may be a read error. Additional DNA sequences in this sample encode the identical CDR3. This sequence joins TRBV7-2 and TRBJ2-5; D is uncertain. CDR3 length: 11 residues. V dropped 6 bases and J dropped 3 bases, with 5 bases sitting between them. From germline, CDR1 is SGHTA and CDR2 FQGNSA. The CDR3 loop reads CASSPKETQYF. DNA for the CDR3: TGTGCCAGCAGTCCCAAAGAGACCCAGTACTTC.